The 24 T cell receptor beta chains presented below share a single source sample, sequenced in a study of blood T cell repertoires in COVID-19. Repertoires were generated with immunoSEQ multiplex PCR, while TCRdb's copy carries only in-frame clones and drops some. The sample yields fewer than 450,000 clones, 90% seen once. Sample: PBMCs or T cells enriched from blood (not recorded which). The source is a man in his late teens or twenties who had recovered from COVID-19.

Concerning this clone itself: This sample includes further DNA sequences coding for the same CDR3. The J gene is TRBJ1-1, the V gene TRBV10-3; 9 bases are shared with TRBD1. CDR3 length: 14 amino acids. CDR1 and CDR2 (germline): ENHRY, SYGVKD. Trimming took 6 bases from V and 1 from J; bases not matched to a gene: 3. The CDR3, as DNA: TGTGCCATCAGCCCGGGACAGGGGAACACTGAAGCTTTCTTT. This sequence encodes CAISPGQGNTEAFF.

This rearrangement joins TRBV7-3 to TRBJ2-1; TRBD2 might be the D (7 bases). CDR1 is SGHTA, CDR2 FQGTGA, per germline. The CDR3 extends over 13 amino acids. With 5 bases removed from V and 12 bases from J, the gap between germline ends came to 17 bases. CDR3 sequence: CASSLWEGDRQFF. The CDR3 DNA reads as TGTGCCAGCAGCCTGTGGGAGGGGGATCGGCAGTTCTTC.

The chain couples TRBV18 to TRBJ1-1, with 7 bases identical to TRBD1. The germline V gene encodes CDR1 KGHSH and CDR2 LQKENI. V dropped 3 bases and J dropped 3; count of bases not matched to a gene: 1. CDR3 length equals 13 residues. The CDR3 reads CASSPTGYTEAFF. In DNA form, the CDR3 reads TGTGCCAGCTCACCGACAGGGTACACTGAAGCTTTCTTT.

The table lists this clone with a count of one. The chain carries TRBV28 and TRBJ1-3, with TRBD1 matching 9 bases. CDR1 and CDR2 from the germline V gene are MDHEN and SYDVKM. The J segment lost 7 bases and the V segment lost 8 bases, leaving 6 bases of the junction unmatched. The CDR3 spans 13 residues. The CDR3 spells CASRDRVANTIYF. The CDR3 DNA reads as TGTGCCAGCCGGGACAGGGTCGCCAACACCATATATTTT.

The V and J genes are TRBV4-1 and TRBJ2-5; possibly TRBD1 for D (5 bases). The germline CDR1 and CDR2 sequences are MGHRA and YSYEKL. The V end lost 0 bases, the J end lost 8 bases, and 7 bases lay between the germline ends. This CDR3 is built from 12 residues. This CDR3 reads CASSQDGATQYF. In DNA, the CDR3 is TGCGCCAGCAGCCAAGATGGGGCAACCCAGTACTTC.

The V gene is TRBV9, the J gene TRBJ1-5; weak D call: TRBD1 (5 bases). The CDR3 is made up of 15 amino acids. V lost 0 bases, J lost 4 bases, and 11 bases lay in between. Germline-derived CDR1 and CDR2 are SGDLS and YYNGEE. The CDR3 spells CASSVGGDFNQPQHF. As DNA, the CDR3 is TGTGCCAGCAGCGTAGGGGGGGACTTTAATCAGCCCCAGCATTTT.

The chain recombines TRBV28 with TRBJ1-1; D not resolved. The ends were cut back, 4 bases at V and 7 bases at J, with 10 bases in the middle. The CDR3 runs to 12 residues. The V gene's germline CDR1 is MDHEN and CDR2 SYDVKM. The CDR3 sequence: CASSYQDHEAFF. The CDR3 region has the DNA TGTGCCAGCAGTTACCAGGATCATGAAGCTTTCTTT.

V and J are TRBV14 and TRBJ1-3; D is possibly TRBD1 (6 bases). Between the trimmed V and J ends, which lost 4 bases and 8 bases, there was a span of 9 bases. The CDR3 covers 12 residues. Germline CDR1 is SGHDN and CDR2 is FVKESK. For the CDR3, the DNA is TGTGCCAGCAGCCTACAGGGCTACACCATATATTTT. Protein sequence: CASSLQGYTIYF.

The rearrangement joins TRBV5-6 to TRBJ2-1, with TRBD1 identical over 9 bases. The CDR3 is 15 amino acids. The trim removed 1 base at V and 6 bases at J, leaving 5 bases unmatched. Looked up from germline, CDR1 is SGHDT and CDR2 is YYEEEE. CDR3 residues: CASSLTGGASNEQFF. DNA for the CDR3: TGTGCCAGCAGCTTGACAGGGGGCGCGAGCAATGAGCAGTTCTTC.

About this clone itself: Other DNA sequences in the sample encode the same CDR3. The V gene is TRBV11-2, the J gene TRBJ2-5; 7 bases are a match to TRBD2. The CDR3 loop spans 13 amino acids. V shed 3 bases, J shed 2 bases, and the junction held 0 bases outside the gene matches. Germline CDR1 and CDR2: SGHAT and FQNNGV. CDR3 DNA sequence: TGTGCCAGCAGCTTGGGGGGGCAAGAGACCCAGTACTTC. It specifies CASSLGGQETQYF.

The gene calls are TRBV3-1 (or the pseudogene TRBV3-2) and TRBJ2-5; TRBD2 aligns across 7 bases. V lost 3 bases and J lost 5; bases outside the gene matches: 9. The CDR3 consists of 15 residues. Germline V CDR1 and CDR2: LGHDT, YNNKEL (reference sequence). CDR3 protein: CASSQLADRRETQYF. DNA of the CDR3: TGTGCCAGCAGCCAGCTAGCGGACCGACGGGAGACCCAGTACTTC.

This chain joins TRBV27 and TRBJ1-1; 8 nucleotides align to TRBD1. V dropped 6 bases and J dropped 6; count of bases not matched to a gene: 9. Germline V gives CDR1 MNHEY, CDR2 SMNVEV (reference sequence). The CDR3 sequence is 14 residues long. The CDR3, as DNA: TGTGCCAGCAGATTTTCAGGGGGCAGGGCTGAAGCTTTCTTT. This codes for CASRFSGGRAEAFF.

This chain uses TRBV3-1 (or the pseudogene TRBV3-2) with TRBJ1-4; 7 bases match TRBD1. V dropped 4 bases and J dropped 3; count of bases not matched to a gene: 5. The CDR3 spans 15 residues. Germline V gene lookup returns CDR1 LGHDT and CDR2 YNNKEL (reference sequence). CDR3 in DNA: TGTGCCAGCAGCCTTCGACAGGGCGCTAATGAAAAACTGTTTTTT. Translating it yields CASSLRQGANEKLFF.

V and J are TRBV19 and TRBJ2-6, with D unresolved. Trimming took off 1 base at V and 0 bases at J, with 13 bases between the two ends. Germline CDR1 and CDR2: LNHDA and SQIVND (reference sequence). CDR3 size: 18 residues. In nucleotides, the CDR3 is TGTGCCAGTAGTATAGGACGTGGTAGCCTCTCTGGGGCCAACGTCCTGACTTTC. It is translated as CASSIGRGSLSGANVLTF.

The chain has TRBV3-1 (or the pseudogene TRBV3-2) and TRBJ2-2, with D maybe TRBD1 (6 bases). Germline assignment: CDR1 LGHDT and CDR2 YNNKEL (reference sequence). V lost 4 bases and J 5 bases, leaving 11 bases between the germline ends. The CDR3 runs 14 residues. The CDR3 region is CASSRAGVTGELFF. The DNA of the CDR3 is TGTGCCAGCAGCCGGGCAGGGGTTACCGGGGAGCTGTTTTTT.

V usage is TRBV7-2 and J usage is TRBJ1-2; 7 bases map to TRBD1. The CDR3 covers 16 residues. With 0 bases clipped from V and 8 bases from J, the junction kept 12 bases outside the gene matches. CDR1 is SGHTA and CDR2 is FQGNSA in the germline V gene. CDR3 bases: TGTGCCAGCAGCTTAGCCAGGGGCAGGGGACAGAACGGCTACACCTTC. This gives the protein CASSLARGRGQNGYTF.

The CDR3, as DNA: TGTGCAAGTCGCTTACTATTCGGGGGACAGAACTATGGCTACACCTTC. Its protein is CASRLLFGGQNYGYTF. The chain links TRBV12-2 to TRBJ1-2; the table's D call, TRBD1, has no DNA check behind it. TRBV12-2 constitutes a pseudogene. There are 16 residues in the CDR3.

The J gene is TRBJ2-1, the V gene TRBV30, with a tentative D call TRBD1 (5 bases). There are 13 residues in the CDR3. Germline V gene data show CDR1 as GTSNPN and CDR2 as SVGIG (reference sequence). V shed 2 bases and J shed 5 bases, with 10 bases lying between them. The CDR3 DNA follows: TGTGCCTGGAGTAGGGGATATAACAATGAGCAGTTCTTC. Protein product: CAWSRGYNNEQFF.

CDR3 loop: CASINGGTSSYNEQFF. The DNA for the CDR3 is TGTGCCAGCATCAATGGAGGAACAAGCTCCTACAATGAGCAGTTCTTC. This chain uses TRBV2 with TRBJ2-1; TRBD2 is a possible D gene (5 bases). Between the trimmed V and J ends, which lost 7 bases and 0 bases, there was a span of 16 bases. The CDR3 loop spans 16 amino acids. From germline, CDR1 is SNHLY and CDR2 FYNNEI.

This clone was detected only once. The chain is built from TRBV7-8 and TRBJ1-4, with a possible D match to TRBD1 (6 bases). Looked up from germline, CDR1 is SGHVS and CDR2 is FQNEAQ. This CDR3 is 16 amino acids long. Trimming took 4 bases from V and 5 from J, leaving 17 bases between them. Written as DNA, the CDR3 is TGTGCCAGCAGCTACGACTGGACAGTTAAAAATGAAAAACTGTTTTTT. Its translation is CASSYDWTVKNEKLFF. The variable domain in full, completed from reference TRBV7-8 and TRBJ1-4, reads GAGVSQSPRYKVAKRGQDVALRCDPISGHVSLFWYQQALGQGPEFLTYFQNEAQLDKSGLPSDRFFAERPEGSVSTLKIQRTQQEDSAVYLCASSYDWTVKNEKLFFGSGTQLSVL.

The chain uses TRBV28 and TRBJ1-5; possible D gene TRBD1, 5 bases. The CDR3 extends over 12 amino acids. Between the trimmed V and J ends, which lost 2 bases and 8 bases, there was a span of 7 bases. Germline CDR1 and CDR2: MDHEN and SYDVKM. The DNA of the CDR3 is TGTGCCAGCAGTTTAGGGGGGAAGCCCCAGCATTTT. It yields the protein CASSLGGKPQHF.

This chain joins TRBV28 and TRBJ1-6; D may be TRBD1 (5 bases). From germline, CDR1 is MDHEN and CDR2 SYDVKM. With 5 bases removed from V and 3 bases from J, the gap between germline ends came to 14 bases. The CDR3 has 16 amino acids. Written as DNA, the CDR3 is TGTGCCAGCAGTCTACCCCCGGGACTCTATAATTCACCCCTCCACTTT. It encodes CASSLPPGLYNSPLHF.

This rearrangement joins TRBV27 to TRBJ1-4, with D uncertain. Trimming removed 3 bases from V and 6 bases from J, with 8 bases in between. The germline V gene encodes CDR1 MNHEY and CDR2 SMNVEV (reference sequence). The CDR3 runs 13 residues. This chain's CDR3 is CASSFWRDEKLFF. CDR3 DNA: TGTGCCAGCAGTTTCTGGAGAGATGAAAAACTGTTTTTT.

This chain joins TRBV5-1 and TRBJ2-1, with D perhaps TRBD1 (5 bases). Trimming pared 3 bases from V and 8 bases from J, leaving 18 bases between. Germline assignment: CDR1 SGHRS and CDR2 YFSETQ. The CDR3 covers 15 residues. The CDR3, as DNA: TGCGCCAGCAGCTCAAGACAGATCCTTTTAGATGAGCAGTTCTTC. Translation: CASSSRQILLDEQFF.